This is a list of T cell receptor beta chains from one sample in a study of shared clonotypes between healthy human individuals. The method was immunoSEQ multiplex PCR; TCRdb's version includes in-frame clones alone and lacks a portion of them. This sample has about 600,000 clones; about 96% occur once, and the top ten carry 0.057%. The specimen sequenced was naive CD4+ T cells sorted from blood. These receptors were taken from a woman aged 25-40 years in good health. CDR3s include the opening cysteine and the closing phenylalanine or tryptophan. Fields, in order: CDR3 length, V gene, J gene, D gene, clone size, CDR3 protein, CDR3 DNA. A D gene is named only where the DNA matches it firmly. The size field is filled for only some rows; it gives once, few, many or a size class.

cdr3_length: 10; v_call: TRBV20-1; j_call: TRBJ2-7; d_call: NA; clone_size: once; cdr3_aa: CSAKGGEQYF; cdr3_nt: TGCAGTGCAAAGGGGGGCGAGCAGTACTTC
cdr3_length: 12; v_call: TRBV5-1; j_call: TRBJ2-1; d_call: TRBD2; clone_size: NA; cdr3_aa: CASSGGGFEQFF; cdr3_nt: TGCGCCAGCTCGGGAGGGGGATTTGAGCAGTTCTTC
cdr3_length: 14; v_call: TRBV7-6; j_call: TRBJ2-2; d_call: NA; clone_size: NA; cdr3_aa: CASRRTWGTGELFF; cdr3_nt: TGTGCCAGCAGGCGTACCTGGGGAACCGGGGAGCTGTTTTTT
cdr3_length: 18; v_call: TRBV29-1; j_call: TRBJ2-7; d_call: TRBD2; clone_size: NA; cdr3_aa: CSVRSGKLAGDPSYEQYF; cdr3_nt: TGCAGCGTAAGAAGTGGGAAACTAGCGGGAGATCCCAGTTACGAGCAGTACTTC
cdr3_length: 13; v_call: TRBV29-1; j_call: TRBJ2-5; d_call: TRBD1; clone_size: NA; cdr3_aa: CSVAGQAAETQYF; cdr3_nt: TGCAGCGTTGCAGGACAGGCTGCAGAGACCCAGTACTTC
cdr3_length: 16; v_call: TRBV28; j_call: TRBJ2-3; d_call: TRBD2; clone_size: NA; cdr3_aa: CASSLLLAGETDTQYF; cdr3_nt: TGTGCCAGCAGTTTATTGCTAGCGGGAGAGACAGATACGCAGTATTTT
cdr3_length: 15; v_call: TRBV4-2; j_call: TRBJ2-1; d_call: NA; clone_size: NA; cdr3_aa: CASSQFQRKYNEQFF; cdr3_nt: TGTGCCAGCAGCCAATTCCAGCGGAAATACAATGAGCAGTTCTTC
cdr3_length: 19; v_call: TRBV15; j_call: TRBJ2-1; d_call: NA; clone_size: NA; cdr3_aa: CATSRDLPEGRPPPNEQFF; cdr3_nt: TGTGCCACCAGCAGAGATCTCCCGGAGGGCCGCCCCCCCCCAAATGAGCAGTTCTTC
cdr3_length: 13; v_call: TRBV28; j_call: TRBJ2-7; d_call: NA; clone_size: NA; cdr3_aa: CATTPGSSYEQYF; cdr3_nt: TGTGCCACTACCCCGGGGAGCTCCTACGAGCAGTACTTC
cdr3_length: 13; v_call: TRBV15; j_call: TRBJ1-3; d_call: NA; clone_size: once; cdr3_aa: CATRLGSGNTIYF; cdr3_nt: TGTGCCACCCGCCTGGGGTCTGGAAACACCATATATTTT
cdr3_length: 16; v_call: TRBV5-5; j_call: TRBJ2-7; d_call: TRBD2; clone_size: NA; cdr3_aa: CASSFHRTSGSYEQYF; cdr3_nt: TGTGCCAGCAGCTTTCACCGGACTAGCGGATCCTACGAGCAGTACTTC
cdr3_length: 14; v_call: TRBV5-1; j_call: TRBJ1-4; d_call: TRBD1; clone_size: NA; cdr3_aa: CASSLDRGSEKLFF; cdr3_nt: TGCGCCAGCAGCTTGGACAGGGGAAGTGAAAAACTGTTTTTT
cdr3_length: 16; v_call: TRBV6-6; j_call: TRBJ2-7; d_call: NA; clone_size: NA; cdr3_aa: CASSYSARSLRLEQYF; cdr3_nt: TGTGCCAGCAGTTACTCGGCCCGGAGCTTACGGCTCGAGCAGTACTTC
cdr3_length: 12; v_call: TRBV6-1; j_call: TRBJ2-7; d_call: TRBD2; clone_size: NA; cdr3_aa: CASSELAEEQYF; cdr3_nt: TGTGCCAGCAGTGAACTAGCGGAAGAGCAGTACTTC
cdr3_length: 11; v_call: TRBV28; j_call: TRBJ2-7; d_call: NA; clone_size: NA; cdr3_aa: CASSLDYEQYF; cdr3_nt: TGTGCCAGCAGCCTAGACTACGAGCAGTACTTC
cdr3_length: 13; v_call: TRBV6-6; j_call: TRBJ1-4; d_call: NA; clone_size: NA; cdr3_aa: CASSFGGNEKLFF; cdr3_nt: TGTGCCAGCAGTTTTGGGGGGAATGAAAAACTGTTTTTT
cdr3_length: 14; v_call: TRBV19; j_call: TRBJ2-7; d_call: TRBD2; clone_size: NA; cdr3_aa: CASSRGLAGFEQYF; cdr3_nt: TGTGCCAGTAGCCGGGGACTAGCGGGGTTCGAGCAGTACTTC
cdr3_length: 15; v_call: TRBV19; j_call: TRBJ1-4; d_call: NA; clone_size: NA; cdr3_aa: CASGPRGSGGEKLFF; cdr3_nt: TGTGCCAGTGGTCCCCGCGGGTCAGGTGGTGAAAAACTGTTTTTT
cdr3_length: 14; v_call: TRBV18; j_call: TRBJ2-1; d_call: NA; clone_size: once; cdr3_aa: CASSPSRADNEQFF; cdr3_nt: TGTGCCAGCTCACCATCTCGGGCCGACAATGAGCAGTTCTTC
cdr3_length: 16; v_call: TRBV5-1; j_call: TRBJ2-3; d_call: TRBD2; clone_size: NA; cdr3_aa: CASSLGASGDTDTQYF; cdr3_nt: TGCGCCAGCAGCTTGGGGGCTAGCGGAGACACAGATACGCAGTATTTT
cdr3_length: 15; v_call: TRBV2; j_call: TRBJ1-2; d_call: TRBD1; clone_size: NA; cdr3_aa: CASSDIKDRGYGYTF; cdr3_nt: TGTGCCAGCAGTGACATAAAGGACAGGGGATATGGCTACACCTTC
cdr3_length: 15; v_call: TRBV7-2; j_call: TRBJ1-5; d_call: TRBD1; clone_size: once; cdr3_aa: CASSSDRGPYQPQHF; cdr3_nt: TGTGCCAGCAGCTCCGACAGGGGGCCTTATCAGCCCCAGCATTTT
cdr3_length: 16; v_call: TRBV2; j_call: TRBJ2-5; d_call: TRBD2; clone_size: NA; cdr3_aa: CASSEALAGGPETQYF; cdr3_nt: TGTGCCAGCAGTGAAGCACTAGCGGGAGGGCCGGAGACCCAGTACTTC
cdr3_length: 13; v_call: TRBV5-1; j_call: TRBJ1-2; d_call: TRBD1; clone_size: NA; cdr3_aa: CASSPGTASGYTF; cdr3_nt: TGCGCCAGCAGCCCCGGGACAGCCAGTGGTTACACCTTC
cdr3_length: 14; v_call: TRBV4-1; j_call: TRBJ2-1; d_call: TRBD2; clone_size: NA; cdr3_aa: CASSLGLGYNEQFF; cdr3_nt: TGCGCCAGCAGCCTGGGACTAGGGTACAATGAGCAGTTCTTC
cdr3_length: 16; v_call: TRBV11-2; j_call: TRBJ2-7; d_call: TRBD2; clone_size: once; cdr3_aa: CASSSGGGLVTYEQYF; cdr3_nt: TGTGCCAGCAGCTCGGGTGGGGGACTAGTGACCTACGAGCAGTACTTC
cdr3_length: 14; v_call: TRBV29-1; j_call: TRBJ2-3; d_call: TRBD1; clone_size: NA; cdr3_aa: CSARDRGSTDTQYF; cdr3_nt: TGCAGCGCGCGAGACAGGGGAAGCACAGATACGCAGTATTTT
cdr3_length: 15; v_call: TRBV5-1; j_call: TRBJ2-6; d_call: NA; clone_size: NA; cdr3_aa: CASSPGGSGANVLTF; cdr3_nt: TGCGCCAGCAGCCCCGGGGGCTCTGGGGCCAACGTCCTGACTTTC
cdr3_length: 14; v_call: TRBV15; j_call: TRBJ2-7; d_call: TRBD1; clone_size: NA; cdr3_aa: CATSRERQGREQYF; cdr3_nt: TGTGCCACCAGCAGAGAACGACAGGGCCGCGAGCAGTACTTC
cdr3_length: 14; v_call: TRBV5-1; j_call: TRBJ1-4; d_call: NA; clone_size: NA; cdr3_aa: CASSQQGDVEKLFF; cdr3_nt: TGCGCCAGCAGCCAACAGGGTGACGTTGAAAAACTGTTTTTT
cdr3_length: 16; v_call: TRBV11-2; j_call: TRBJ2-7; d_call: TRBD2; clone_size: NA; cdr3_aa: CASREIGAGGSYEQYF; cdr3_nt: TGTGCCAGCAGGGAGATTGGGGCGGGAGGGAGCTACGAGCAGTACTTC
cdr3_length: 15; v_call: TRBV13; j_call: TRBJ2-7; d_call: TRBD2; clone_size: NA; cdr3_aa: CASSKGTSARYEQYF; cdr3_nt: TGTGCCAGCAGCAAAGGGACTAGCGCCAGATACGAGCAGTACTTC
cdr3_length: 12; v_call: TRBV28; j_call: TRBJ1-2; d_call: NA; clone_size: NA; cdr3_aa: CASSLSAAGYTF; cdr3_nt: TGTGCCAGCAGTTTATCGGCGGCTGGCTACACCTTC
cdr3_length: 15; v_call: TRBV2; j_call: TRBJ1-1; d_call: NA; clone_size: NA; cdr3_aa: CASSEARAENTEAFF; cdr3_nt: TGTGCCAGCAGTGAAGCGCGAGCGGAAAACACTGAAGCTTTCTTT
cdr3_length: 11; v_call: TRBV6-6; j_call: TRBJ2-7; d_call: NA; clone_size: NA; cdr3_aa: CASRERGEQYF; cdr3_nt: TGTGCCAGCAGAGAAAGAGGCGAGCAGTACTTC
cdr3_length: 15; v_call: TRBV28; j_call: TRBJ2-7; d_call: NA; clone_size: NA; cdr3_aa: CASAGGGQAAYEQYF; cdr3_nt: TGTGCCAGCGCGGGGGGGGGACAGGCCGCCTACGAGCAGTACTTC
cdr3_length: 16; v_call: TRBV28; j_call: TRBJ2-3; d_call: NA; clone_size: NA; cdr3_aa: CASKIGARGVSDTQYF; cdr3_nt: TGTGCCAGCAAAATCGGGGCTAGGGGGGTCTCAGATACGCAGTATTTT
cdr3_length: 15; v_call: TRBV28; j_call: TRBJ2-2; d_call: TRBD1; clone_size: NA; cdr3_aa: CASSLIGQGAGELFF; cdr3_nt: TGTGCCAGCAGTCTGATTGGACAGGGGGCCGGGGAGCTGTTTTTT
cdr3_length: 19; v_call: TRBV19; j_call: TRBJ2-3; d_call: TRBD2; clone_size: NA; cdr3_aa: CASSIDGLKAGVVADTQYF; cdr3_nt: TGTGCCAGTAGTATAGATGGGCTTAAAGCGGGAGTAGTCGCAGATACGCAGTATTTT
cdr3_length: 15; v_call: TRBV11-2; j_call: TRBJ2-7; d_call: NA; clone_size: NA; cdr3_aa: CASSSLTGRNIEQYF; cdr3_nt: TGTGCCAGCAGCTCCCTGACAGGACGGAATATCGAGCAGTACTTC
cdr3_length: 16; v_call: TRBV30; j_call: TRBJ2-3; d_call: TRBD2; clone_size: NA; cdr3_aa: CAASPWTSGFTDTQYF; cdr3_nt: TGTGCCGCTTCTCCCTGGACTAGCGGATTCACAGATACGCAGTATTTT
cdr3_length: 14; v_call: TRBV28; j_call: TRBJ1-1; d_call: NA; clone_size: once; cdr3_aa: CASSLYASGDSAFF; cdr3_nt: TGTGCCAGCAGTTTATACGCCTCAGGAGACTCGGCTTTCTTT
cdr3_length: 13; v_call: TRBV18; j_call: TRBJ2-1; d_call: NA; clone_size: NA; cdr3_aa: CASSLQGYNEQFF; cdr3_nt: TGTGCCAGCTCACTCCAGGGGTACAATGAGCAGTTCTTC
cdr3_length: 17; v_call: TRBV2; j_call: TRBJ2-1; d_call: NA; clone_size: once; cdr3_aa: CASSVIASRSSYNEQFF; cdr3_nt: TGTGCCAGCAGTGTTATAGCGTCAAGGAGCTCCTACAATGAGCAGTTCTTC
cdr3_length: 13; v_call: TRBV5-1; j_call: TRBJ1-4; d_call: NA; clone_size: NA; cdr3_aa: CASSPSGDEKLFF; cdr3_nt: TGCGCCAGCAGCCCTTCGGGAGACGAAAAACTGTTTTTT
cdr3_length: 19; v_call: TRBV27; j_call: TRBJ2-2; d_call: TRBD2; clone_size: NA; cdr3_aa: CASSQGQSWAGGPSGELFF; cdr3_nt: TGTGCCAGCAGCCAGGGACAGTCCTGGGCGGGAGGGCCTTCCGGGGAGCTGTTTTTT
cdr3_length: 13; v_call: TRBV28; j_call: TRBJ2-1; d_call: TRBD1; clone_size: NA; cdr3_aa: CASSLGQVSEQFF; cdr3_nt: TGTGCCAGCAGTTTGGGACAGGTCAGTGAGCAGTTCTTC
cdr3_length: 15; v_call: TRBV9; j_call: TRBJ2-1; d_call: TRBD1; clone_size: once; cdr3_aa: CASSFDRGPYNEQFF; cdr3_nt: TGTGCCAGCAGCTTCGACAGGGGCCCCTACAATGAGCAGTTCTTC
cdr3_length: 17; v_call: TRBV7-2; j_call: TRBJ2-7; d_call: TRBD2; clone_size: once; cdr3_aa: CASSPGGTSGRAVEQYF; cdr3_nt: TGTGCCAGCAGCCCGGGCGGGACTAGCGGGAGGGCCGTAGAGCAGTACTTC
cdr3_length: 16; v_call: TRBV25-1; j_call: TRBJ2-5; d_call: NA; clone_size: NA; cdr3_aa: CASSPHGRDRQETQYF; cdr3_nt: TGTGCCAGCAGCCCACATGGTCGAGACAGGCAAGAGACCCAGTACTTC
cdr3_length: 17; v_call: TRBV14; j_call: TRBJ1-3; d_call: NA; clone_size: NA; cdr3_aa: CASSQVPGHLSGNTIYF; cdr3_nt: TGTGCCAGCAGCCAAGTCCCGGGACATCTCTCTGGAAACACCATATATTTT
cdr3_length: 19; v_call: TRBV5-1; j_call: TRBJ2-7; d_call: TRBD2; clone_size: NA; cdr3_aa: CASSLRTTSGRAYSYEQYF; cdr3_nt: TGCGCCAGCAGCTTAAGGACTACTAGCGGGAGGGCCTATTCGTACGAGCAGTACTTC
cdr3_length: 15; v_call: TRBV21-1; j_call: TRBJ2-7; d_call: NA; clone_size: NA; cdr3_aa: CASSKRWDRGYEQYF; cdr3_nt: TGTGCCAGCAGCAAACGGTGGGACAGGGGCTACGAGCAGTACTTC
cdr3_length: 16; v_call: TRBV10-3; j_call: TRBJ1-2; d_call: NA; clone_size: once; cdr3_aa: CAISDWGGKENYGYTF; cdr3_nt: TGTGCCATCAGTGATTGGGGAGGGAAAGAGAACTATGGCTACACCTTC
cdr3_length: 18; v_call: TRBV5-4; j_call: TRBJ2-3; d_call: NA; clone_size: NA; cdr3_aa: CASSLGVPRSSSTDTQYF; cdr3_nt: TGTGCCAGCAGCTTGGGCGTCCCAAGGAGCTCTAGCACAGATACGCAGTATTTT
cdr3_length: 15; v_call: TRBV5-5; j_call: TRBJ2-2; d_call: TRBD1; clone_size: NA; cdr3_aa: CASSRGQGVTGELFF; cdr3_nt: TGTGCCAGCAGCCGGGGACAGGGGGTCACCGGGGAGCTGTTTTTT
cdr3_length: 16; v_call: TRBV21-1; j_call: TRBJ1-5; d_call: NA; clone_size: NA; cdr3_aa: CASSKAQGGVNQPQHF; cdr3_nt: TGTGCCAGCAGCAAAGCGCAAGGAGGGGTCAATCAGCCCCAGCATTTT
cdr3_length: 15; v_call: TRBV5-6; j_call: TRBJ1-2; d_call: NA; clone_size: NA; cdr3_aa: CASSRPGTSNYGYTF; cdr3_nt: TGTGCCAGCAGCCGTCCCGGGACCTCTAACTATGGCTACACCTTC
cdr3_length: 13; v_call: TRBV6-4; j_call: TRBJ1-2; d_call: TRBD1; clone_size: NA; cdr3_aa: CASRETGRHGYTF; cdr3_nt: TGTGCCAGCAGGGAGACAGGGAGGCATGGCTACACCTTC